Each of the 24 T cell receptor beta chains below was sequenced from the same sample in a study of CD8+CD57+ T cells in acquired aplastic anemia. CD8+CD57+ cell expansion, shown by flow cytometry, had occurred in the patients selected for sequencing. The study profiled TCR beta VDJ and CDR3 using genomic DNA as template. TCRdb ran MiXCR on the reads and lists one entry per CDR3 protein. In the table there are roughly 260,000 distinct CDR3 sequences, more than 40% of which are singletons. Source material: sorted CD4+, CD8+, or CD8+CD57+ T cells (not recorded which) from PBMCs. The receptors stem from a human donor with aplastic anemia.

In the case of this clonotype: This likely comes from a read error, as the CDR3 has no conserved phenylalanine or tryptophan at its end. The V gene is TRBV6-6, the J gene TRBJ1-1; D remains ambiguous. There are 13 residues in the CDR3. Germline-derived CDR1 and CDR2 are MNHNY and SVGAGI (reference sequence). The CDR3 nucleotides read TGTGTCAGCAGTTTATCTATGAACACTGAAGCTTTCCTT. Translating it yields CVSSLSMNTEAFL.

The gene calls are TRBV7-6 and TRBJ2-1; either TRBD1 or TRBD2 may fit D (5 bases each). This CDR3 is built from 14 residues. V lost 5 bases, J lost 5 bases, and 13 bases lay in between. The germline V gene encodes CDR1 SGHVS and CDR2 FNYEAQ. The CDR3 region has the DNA TGTGCCAGCAGCCCCCAGGGAGCGGACAATGAGCAGTTCTTC. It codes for CASSPQGADNEQFF.

The CDR3 region has the DNA TGTGCCAGCAGCTTGTATTTGGGTGGAAACACCATATATTTT. Amino acid sequence: CASSLYLGGNTIYF. The rearrangement uses TRBV5-4 and TRBJ1-3; the D is unclear. Germline V CDR1 and CDR2: SGHNT, YYREEE (reference sequence). The V end lost 1 base, the J end lost 3 bases, and 8 bases lay between the germline ends. The CDR3 loop spans 14 amino acids.

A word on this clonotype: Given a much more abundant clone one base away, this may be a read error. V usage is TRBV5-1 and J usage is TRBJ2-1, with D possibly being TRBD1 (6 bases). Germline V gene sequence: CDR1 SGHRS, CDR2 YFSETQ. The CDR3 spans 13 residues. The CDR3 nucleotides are TGCGCCAGCAGCTACAATAGGGACAATGAGCGGTTCTTC. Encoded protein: CASSYNRDNERFF.

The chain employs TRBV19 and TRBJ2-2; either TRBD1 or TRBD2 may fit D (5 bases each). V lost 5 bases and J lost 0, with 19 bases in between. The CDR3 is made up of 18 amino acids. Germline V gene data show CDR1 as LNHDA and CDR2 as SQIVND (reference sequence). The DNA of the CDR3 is TGTGCCAGTAGTTCTGTGGGGTGGAGGACAACGAACACCGGGGAGCTGTTTTTT. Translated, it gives CASSSVGWRTTNTGELFF.

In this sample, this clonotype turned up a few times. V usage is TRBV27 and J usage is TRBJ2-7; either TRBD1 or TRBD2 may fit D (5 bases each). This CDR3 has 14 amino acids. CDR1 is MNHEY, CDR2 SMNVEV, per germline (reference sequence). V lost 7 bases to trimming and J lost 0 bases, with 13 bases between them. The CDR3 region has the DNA TGTGCCAGCACCGGGGACGTATCCTCCTACGAGCAGTACTTC. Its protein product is CASTGDVSSYEQYF.

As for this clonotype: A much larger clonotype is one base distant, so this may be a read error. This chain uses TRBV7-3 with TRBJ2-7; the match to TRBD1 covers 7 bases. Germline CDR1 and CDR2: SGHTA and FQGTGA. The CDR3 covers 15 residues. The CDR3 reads CASSLDPDRHYGQYF. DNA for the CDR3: TGTGCCAGCAGCTTAGATCCGGACAGGCACTACGGGCAGTACTTC.

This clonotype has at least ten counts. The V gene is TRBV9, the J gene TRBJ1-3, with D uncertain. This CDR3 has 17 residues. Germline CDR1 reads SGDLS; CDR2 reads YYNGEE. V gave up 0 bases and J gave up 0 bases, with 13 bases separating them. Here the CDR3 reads CASSVAEDGSSGNTIYF. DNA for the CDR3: TGTGCCAGCAGCGTAGCGGAAGACGGGAGCTCTGGAAACACCATATATTTT.

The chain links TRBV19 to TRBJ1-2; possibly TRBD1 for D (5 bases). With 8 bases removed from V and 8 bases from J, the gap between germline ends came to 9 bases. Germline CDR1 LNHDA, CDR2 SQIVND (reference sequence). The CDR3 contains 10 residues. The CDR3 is CASEGEGYTF. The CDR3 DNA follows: TGTGCCAGTGAAGGGGAAGGCTACACCTTC.

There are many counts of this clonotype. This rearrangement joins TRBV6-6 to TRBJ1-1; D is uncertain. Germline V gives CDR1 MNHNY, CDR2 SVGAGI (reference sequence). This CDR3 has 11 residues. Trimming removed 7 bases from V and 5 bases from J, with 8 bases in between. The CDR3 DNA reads TGTGCCAGCACGCTGGGGACTGAAGCTTTCTTT. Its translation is CASTLGTEAFF.

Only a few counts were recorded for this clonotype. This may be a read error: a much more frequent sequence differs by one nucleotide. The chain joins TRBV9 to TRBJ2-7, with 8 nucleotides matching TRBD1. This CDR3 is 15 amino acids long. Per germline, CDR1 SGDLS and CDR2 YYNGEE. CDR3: CANSVALGQAYEQYF. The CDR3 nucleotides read TGTGCCAACAGCGTAGCGCTGGGACAGGCCTACGAGCAGTACTTC.

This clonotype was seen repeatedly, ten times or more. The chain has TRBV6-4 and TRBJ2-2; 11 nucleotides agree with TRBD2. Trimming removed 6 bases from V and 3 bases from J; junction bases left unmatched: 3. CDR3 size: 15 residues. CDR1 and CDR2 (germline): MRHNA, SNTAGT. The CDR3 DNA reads TGTGCCAGCAGCGCACTAGCGGGAGACACCGGGGAGCTGTTTTTT. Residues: CASSALAGDTGELFF.

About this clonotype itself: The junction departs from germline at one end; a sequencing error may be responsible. This CDR3 reads CASSPRHRTYEQYF. CDR3 nucleotides: TGCGCCAGCAGCCCCCGGCACAGAACCTACGAGCAGTACTTC. The chain uses TRBV9 and TRBJ2-7, with D unclear. There are 14 residues in the CDR3. Germline V gene data show CDR1 as SGDLS and CDR2 as YYNGEE.

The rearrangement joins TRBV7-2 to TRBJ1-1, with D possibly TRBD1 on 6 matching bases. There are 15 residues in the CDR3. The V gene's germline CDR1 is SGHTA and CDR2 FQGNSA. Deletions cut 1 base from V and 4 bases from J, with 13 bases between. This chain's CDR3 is CASSLVAGVGTEAFF. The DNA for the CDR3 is TGTGCCAGCAGCTTAGTGGCAGGGGTGGGCACTGAAGCTTTCTTT.

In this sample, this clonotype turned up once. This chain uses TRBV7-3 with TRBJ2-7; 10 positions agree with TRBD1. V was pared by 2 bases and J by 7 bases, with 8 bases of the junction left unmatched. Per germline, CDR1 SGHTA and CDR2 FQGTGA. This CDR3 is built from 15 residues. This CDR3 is CASSLFRQGAEEQYF. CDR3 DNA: TGTGCCAGCAGCTTATTCCGACAGGGGGCAGAAGAGCAGTACTTC. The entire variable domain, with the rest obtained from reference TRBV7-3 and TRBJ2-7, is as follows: GAGVSQTPSNKVTEKGKYVELRCDPISGHTALYWYRQSLGQGPEFLIYFQGTGAADDSGLPNDRFFAVRPEGSVSTLKIQRTERGDSAVYLCASSLFRQGAEEQYFGPGTRLTVT.

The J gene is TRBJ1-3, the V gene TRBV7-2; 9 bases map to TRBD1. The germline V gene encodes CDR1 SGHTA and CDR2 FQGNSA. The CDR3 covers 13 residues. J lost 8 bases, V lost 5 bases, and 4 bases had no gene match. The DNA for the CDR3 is TGTGCCAGCAGCGCGGACAGGGGAGACACCATATATTTT. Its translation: CASSADRGDTIYF.

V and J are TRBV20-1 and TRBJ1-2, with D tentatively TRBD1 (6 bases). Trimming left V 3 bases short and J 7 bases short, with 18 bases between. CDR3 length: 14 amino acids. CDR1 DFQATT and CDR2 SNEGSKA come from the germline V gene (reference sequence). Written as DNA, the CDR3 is TGCAGTGCTAGGTTCGGGGGCAGGGGATCTGGCTACACCTTC. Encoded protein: CSARFGGRGSGYTF.

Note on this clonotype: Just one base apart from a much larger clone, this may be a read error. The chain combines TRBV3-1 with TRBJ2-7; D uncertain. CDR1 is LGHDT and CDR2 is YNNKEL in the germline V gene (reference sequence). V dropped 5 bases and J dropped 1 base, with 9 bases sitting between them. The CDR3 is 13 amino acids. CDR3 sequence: CASSDEPSYEQYV. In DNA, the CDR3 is TGTGCCAGCAGCGACGAACCTTCCTACGAGCAGTACGTC.

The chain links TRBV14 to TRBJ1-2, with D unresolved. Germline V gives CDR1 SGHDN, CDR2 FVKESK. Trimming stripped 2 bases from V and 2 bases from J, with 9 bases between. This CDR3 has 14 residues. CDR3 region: CASSQSAGNYGYTF. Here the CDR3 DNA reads TGTGCCAGCAGCCAATCAGCCGGGAACTATGGCTACACCTTC.

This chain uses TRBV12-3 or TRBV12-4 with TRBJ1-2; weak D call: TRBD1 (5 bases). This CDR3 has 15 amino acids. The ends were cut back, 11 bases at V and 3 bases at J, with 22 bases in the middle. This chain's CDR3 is CAGWDWDSGDYGYTF. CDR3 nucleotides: TGTGCCGGATGGGACTGGGACTCGGGAGACTATGGCTACACCTTC.

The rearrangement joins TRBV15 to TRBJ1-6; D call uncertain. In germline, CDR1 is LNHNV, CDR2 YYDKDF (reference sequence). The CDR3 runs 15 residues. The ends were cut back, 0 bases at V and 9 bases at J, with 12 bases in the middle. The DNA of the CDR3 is TGTGCCACCAGCAGAGACATGAAATTAGGTTCACCCCTCCACTTT. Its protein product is CATSRDMKLGSPLHF.

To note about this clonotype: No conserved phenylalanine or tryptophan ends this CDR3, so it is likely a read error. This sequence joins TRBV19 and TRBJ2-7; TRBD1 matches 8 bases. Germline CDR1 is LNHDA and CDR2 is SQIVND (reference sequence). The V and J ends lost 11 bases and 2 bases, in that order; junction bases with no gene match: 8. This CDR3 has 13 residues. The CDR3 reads CAWRGQETYEQYL. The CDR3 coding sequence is TGTGCCTGGAGGGGACAGGAAACCTACGAGCAGTACCTC.

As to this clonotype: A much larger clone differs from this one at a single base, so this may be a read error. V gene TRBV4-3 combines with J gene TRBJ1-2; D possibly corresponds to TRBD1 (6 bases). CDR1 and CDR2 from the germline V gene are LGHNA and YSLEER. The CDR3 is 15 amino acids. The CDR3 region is CAGSQDTTGGYGYTF. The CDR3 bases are TGCGCCGGCAGCCAAGATACGACAGGCGGCTATGGCTACACCTTC.

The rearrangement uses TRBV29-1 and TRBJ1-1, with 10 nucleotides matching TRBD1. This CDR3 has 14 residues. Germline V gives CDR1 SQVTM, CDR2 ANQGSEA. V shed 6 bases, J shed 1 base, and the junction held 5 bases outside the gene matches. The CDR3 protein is CSVPGTGENTEAFF. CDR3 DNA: TGCAGCGTGCCCGGGACAGGGGAGAACACTGAAGCTTTCTTT.